This TCR beta chain was observed in a study of somatic mutations in cytotoxic T cells in rheumatoid arthritis. Per the germline V gene, CDR1 is SGHVS and CDR2 is FNYEAQ. The CDR3 is made up of 11 amino acids. Trimming removed 8 bases from V and 7 bases from J; junction bases left unmatched: 2. The method was immunoSEQ multiplex PCR; TCRdb's version includes in-frame clones alone and lacks a portion of them. Among some 29,000 clones, approximately 86% were seen once, and the ten largest hold 9.4%. What was sequenced was CD8+ T cells sorted from blood. The V and J genes are TRBV7-6 and TRBJ2-1; the match to TRBD1 covers 7 bases. This clonotype originated in an adult with rheumatoid arthritis. CDR3 nucleotides: TGTGCCAGCTCAGGGGGTAATGAGCAGTTCTTC. Protein product: CASSGGNEQFF.